These T cell receptor beta chains were read from a single sample in a study of cytomegalovirus exposure and HLA in healthy donors. Only in-frame clones appear in the TCRdb table, and some are missing; sequencing was by immunoSEQ multiplex PCR. The sample data list 90,000 to 130,000 clones. The specimen sequenced was PBMCs. These receptors all stem from a man aged 40-55 years in good health and CMV-seropositive. CDR3s include the opening cysteine and the closing phenylalanine or tryptophan. Each record gives: CDR3 protein, CDR3 DNA, J gene, D gene, V gene. D genes are given only for firm matches.

CASSEQGAQSQHF | TGTGCCAGCAGTGAACAGGGTGCTCAGTCCCAGCATTTT | TRBJ1-5 | - | TRBV2
CASSLGDRGDGYTF | TGTGCCAGCAGCTTAGGGGACAGGGGTGATGGCTACACCTTC | TRBJ1-2 | TRBD1 | TRBV7-2
CASSLGGYGTQYF | TGTGCCAGCAGCTTGGGCGGATACGGTACGCAGTATTTT | TRBJ2-3 | - | TRBV5-6
CASSPNTGRGETQYF | TGTGCCAGCAGCCCAAACACAGGGCGAGGAGAGACCCAGTACTTC | TRBJ2-5 | - | TRBV7-9
CASSAPGLSNTGELFF | TGCGCCAGCAGCGCACCGGGACTTTCAAACACCGGGGAGCTGTTTTTT | TRBJ2-2 | - | TRBV5-1
CASSDETRQQFF | TGTGCCAGCAGTGACGAGACTAGGCAGCAGTTCTTC | TRBJ2-1 | - | TRBV6-6
CASSWDFTGELFF | TGTGCCAGCAGTTGGGACTTCACCGGGGAGCTGTTTTTT | TRBJ2-2 | - | TRBV28
CASLPGSGRGLEQFF | TGTGCCAGCCTCCCTGGGAGCGGGAGAGGGCTTGAGCAGTTCTTC | TRBJ2-1 | TRBD2 | TRBV2
CASSMSQGSNTDTQYF | TGTGCCAGTAGTATGTCTCAGGGGAGCAACACAGATACGCAGTATTTT | TRBJ2-3 | - | TRBV19
CASSGLGQNTGELFF | TGTGCCAGCAGCGGATTGGGGCAAAACACCGGGGAGCTGTTTTTT | TRBJ2-2 | - | TRBV7-2
CASSVGRSQGDGYTF | TGTGCCAGCAGCGTGGGACGCTCCCAGGGGGATGGCTACACCTTC | TRBJ1-2 | TRBD1 | TRBV7-9
CASSYHGPTNEQFF | TGTGCCAGCAGTTATCATGGGCCGACGAATGAGCAGTTCTTC | TRBJ2-1 | - | TRBV6-6
CASSRERLAGEGNEQFF | TGTGCCAGCAGCCGAGAGCGACTAGCGGGAGAAGGAAATGAGCAGTTCTTC | TRBJ2-1 | TRBD2 | TRBV7-8